This T cell receptor (beta chain) was obtained from a study of T cells in Graves' hyperthyroidism and ophthalmopathy. Amplification of TCR beta CDR3 regions used RNA as the template. The primer set for the first-round RT-PCR of the TCR CDR3 was HTBI. TCRdb fed the multiplex PCR reads into MiXCR, producing one record per CDR3 protein. This sample has 300,000 to 350,000 distinct CDR3 sequences, with under 25% found just once. Only a few counts were recorded for this clonotype. The sequencing input was blood. This receptor was taken from a woman in her 50s with Graves' hyperthyroidism.

CDR3 DNA sequence: TGTGCCAGCAGTTTATACGCTTACACCTTC. Translation: CASSLYAYTF. The chain carries TRBV12-3 or TRBV12-4 and TRBJ1-2; D uncertain. The V end lost 2 bases, the J end lost 11 bases, and 6 bases lay between the germline ends. The CDR3 sequence is 10 residues long.